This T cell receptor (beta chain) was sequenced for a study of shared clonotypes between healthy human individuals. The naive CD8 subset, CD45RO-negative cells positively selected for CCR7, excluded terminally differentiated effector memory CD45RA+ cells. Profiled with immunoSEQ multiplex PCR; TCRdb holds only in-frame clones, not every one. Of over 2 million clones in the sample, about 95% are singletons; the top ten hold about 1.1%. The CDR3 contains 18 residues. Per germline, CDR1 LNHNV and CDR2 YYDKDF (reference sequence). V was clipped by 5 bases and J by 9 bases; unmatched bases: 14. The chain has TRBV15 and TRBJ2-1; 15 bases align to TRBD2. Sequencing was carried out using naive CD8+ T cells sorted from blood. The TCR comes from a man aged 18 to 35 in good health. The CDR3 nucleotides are TGTGCCACCAGCTACGGACTAGCGGGGGGGACGTGGTCAAGTGAGCAGTTCTTC. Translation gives CATSYGLAGGTWSSEQFF.